Only one count was recorded for the clone carrying this T cell receptor beta chain. Its cognate antigen is unknown. The sample comes from a study of T-cell memory formation after mild COVID-19. TCRdb reanalysed the 5' RACE reads using MiXCR and keeps one entry per CDR3 protein. The table has about 470,000 distinct CDR3 sequences, around a quarter seen once. Findings and limits, study-wide: Later expanders leaned CD4+, whereas clones that contracted between day 15 and 85 were balanced CD4/CD8.

Germline values: CDR1 MNHEY, CDR2 SVGEGT. There are 16 residues in the CDR3. The V end was cut by 4 bases, the J end by 7 bases, with 19 bases between. Sequences were obtained from PBMCs or a T cell subset sorted from them (not recorded which). This receptor was obtained from an adult woman who had mild COVID-19 (a few samples of this study predate the infection). Cell type and time point are not known. The V gene is TRBV6-2 or TRBV6-3, the J gene TRBJ2-2; D is possibly TRBD1 (6 bases). CDR3 DNA: TGTGCCAGCAGTTTCCACATCCTACCAGGGGTCGGGGAGCTGTTTTTT. Its translation is CASSFHILPGVGELFF.